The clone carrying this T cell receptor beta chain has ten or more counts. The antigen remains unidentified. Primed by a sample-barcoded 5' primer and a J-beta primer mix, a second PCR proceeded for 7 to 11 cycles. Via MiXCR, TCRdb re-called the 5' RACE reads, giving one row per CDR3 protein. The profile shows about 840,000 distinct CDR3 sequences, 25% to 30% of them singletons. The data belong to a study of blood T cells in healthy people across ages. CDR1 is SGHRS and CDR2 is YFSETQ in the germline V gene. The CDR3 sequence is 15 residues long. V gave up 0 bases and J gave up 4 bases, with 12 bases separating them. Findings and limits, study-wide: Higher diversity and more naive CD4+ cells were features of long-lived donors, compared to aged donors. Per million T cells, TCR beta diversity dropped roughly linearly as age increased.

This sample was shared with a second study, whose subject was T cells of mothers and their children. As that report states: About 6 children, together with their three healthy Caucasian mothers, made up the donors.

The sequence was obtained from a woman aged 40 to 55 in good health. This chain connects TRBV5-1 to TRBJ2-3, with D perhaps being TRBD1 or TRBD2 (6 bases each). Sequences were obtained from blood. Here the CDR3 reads CASSLARGGADTQYF. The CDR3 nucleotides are TGCGCCAGCAGCTTGGCCAGGGGAGGAGCAGATACGCAGTATTTT.